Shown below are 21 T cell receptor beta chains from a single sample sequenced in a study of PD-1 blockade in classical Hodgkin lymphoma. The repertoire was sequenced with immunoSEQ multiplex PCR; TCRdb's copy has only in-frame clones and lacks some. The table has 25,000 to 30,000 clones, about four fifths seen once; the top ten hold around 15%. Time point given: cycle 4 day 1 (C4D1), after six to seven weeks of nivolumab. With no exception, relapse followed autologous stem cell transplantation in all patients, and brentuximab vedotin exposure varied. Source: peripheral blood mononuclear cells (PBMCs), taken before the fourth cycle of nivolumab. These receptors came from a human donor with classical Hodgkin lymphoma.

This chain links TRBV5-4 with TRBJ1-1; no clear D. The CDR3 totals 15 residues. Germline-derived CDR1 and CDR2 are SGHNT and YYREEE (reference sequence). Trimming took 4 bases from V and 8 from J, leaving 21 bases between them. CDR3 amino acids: CASSRESALLAEAFF. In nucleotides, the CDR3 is TGTGCCAGCAGCCGGGAATCGGCCCTCCTGGCGGAAGCTTTCTTT.

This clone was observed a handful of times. The CDR3 is CASSGGPYDTEAFF. DNA of the CDR3: TGTGCCAGCAGCGGGGGACCTTACGACACTGAAGCTTTCTTT. The chain uses TRBV5-3 and TRBJ1-1; D may be TRBD1 (5 bases). TRBV5-3 belongs to the ORF category, with a function that is uncertain. The CDR3 length is 14 residues. Trimming removed 8 bases at V and 3 bases at J, with 17 bases between.

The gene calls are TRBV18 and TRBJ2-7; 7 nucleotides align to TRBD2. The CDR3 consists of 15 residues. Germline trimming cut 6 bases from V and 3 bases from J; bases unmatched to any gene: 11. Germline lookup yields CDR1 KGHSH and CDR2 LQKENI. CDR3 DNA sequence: TGTGCCAGCTCGATAGCCCGGGAGGCAATCTACGAGCAGTACTTC. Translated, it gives CASSIAREAIYEQYF.

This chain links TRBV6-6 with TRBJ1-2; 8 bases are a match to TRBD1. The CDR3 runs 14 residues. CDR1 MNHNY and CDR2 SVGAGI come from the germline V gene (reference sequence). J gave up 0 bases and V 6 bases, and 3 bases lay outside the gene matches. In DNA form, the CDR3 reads TGTGCCAGCAGAACACAGGGGGCTAACTATGGCTACACCTTC. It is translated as CASRTQGANYGYTF.

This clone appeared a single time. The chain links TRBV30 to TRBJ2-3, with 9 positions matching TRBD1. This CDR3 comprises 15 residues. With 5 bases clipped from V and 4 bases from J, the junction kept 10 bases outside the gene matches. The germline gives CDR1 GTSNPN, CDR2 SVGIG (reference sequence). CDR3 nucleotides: TGTGCCTGGGGGGTCGGGACAGGGATTTCAGATACGCAGTATTTT. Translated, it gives CAWGVGTGISDTQYF.

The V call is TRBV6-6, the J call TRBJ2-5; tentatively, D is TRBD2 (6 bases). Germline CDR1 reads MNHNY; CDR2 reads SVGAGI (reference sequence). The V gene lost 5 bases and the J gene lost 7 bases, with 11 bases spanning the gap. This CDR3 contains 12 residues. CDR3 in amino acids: CASSGGGGTQYF. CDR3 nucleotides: TGTGCCAGCAGTGGGGGAGGTGGGACCCAGTACTTC.

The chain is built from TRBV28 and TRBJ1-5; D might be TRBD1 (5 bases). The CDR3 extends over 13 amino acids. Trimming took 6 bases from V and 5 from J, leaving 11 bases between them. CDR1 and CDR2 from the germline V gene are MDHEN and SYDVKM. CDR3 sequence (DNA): TGTGCCAGCAGCAAAGGGGAGCATCAGCCCCAGCATTTT. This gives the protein CASSKGEHQPQHF.

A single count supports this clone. The CDR3 nucleotides read TGTGCCAGCAGCCAGACAGCATACGAGCAGTACTTC. This codes for CASSQTAYEQYF. The chain carries TRBV6-6 and TRBJ2-7; perhaps TRBD1 as D (5 bases). The CDR3 consists of 12 residues. Germline V CDR1 and CDR2: MNHNY, SVGAGI (reference sequence). V lost 6 bases to trimming and J lost 4 bases, with 10 bases between them.

This CDR3 is CASSWGGDVQPQHF. The CDR3 DNA reads as TGTGCCAGTAGTTGGGGGGGGGACGTACAGCCCCAGCATTTT. The V and J genes are TRBV19 and TRBJ1-5, with D possibly being TRBD1 (5 bases). V was cut by 5 bases and J by 7 bases, with 15 bases left in between. The CDR3 length is 14 residues. The V gene's germline CDR1 is LNHDA and CDR2 SQIVND (reference sequence).

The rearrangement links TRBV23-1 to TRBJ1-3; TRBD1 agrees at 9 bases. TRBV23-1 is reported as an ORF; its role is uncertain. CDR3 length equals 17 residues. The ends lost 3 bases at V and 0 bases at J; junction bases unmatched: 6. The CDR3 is CASSHSGTGSSGNTIYF. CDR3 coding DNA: TGCGCCAGCAGTCACTCCGGGACAGGGAGCTCTGGAAACACCATATATTTT.

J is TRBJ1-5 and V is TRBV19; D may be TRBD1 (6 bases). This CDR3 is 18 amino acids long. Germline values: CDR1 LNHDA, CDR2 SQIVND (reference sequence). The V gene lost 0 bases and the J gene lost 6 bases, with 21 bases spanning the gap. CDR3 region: CASSIEQGFWAAGQPQHF. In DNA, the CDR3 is TGTGCCAGTAGTATAGAACAGGGTTTTTGGGCCGCCGGTCAGCCCCAGCATTTT.

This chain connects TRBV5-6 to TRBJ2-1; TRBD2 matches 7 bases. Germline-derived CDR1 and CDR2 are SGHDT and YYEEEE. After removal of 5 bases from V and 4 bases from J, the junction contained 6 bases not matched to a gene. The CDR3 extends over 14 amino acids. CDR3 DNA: TGTGCCAGCAGTCTCGTGGGACTATACAATGAGCAGTTCTTC. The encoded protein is CASSLVGLYNEQFF.

CDR3 sequence: CATYSPGLAGDNEQFF. The CDR3 coding sequence is TGTGCCACTTACTCACCCGGACTAGCGGGAGATAATGAGCAGTTCTTC. This chain uses TRBV11-3 with TRBJ2-1; 13 positions agree with TRBD2. The CDR3 consists of 16 residues. The junction had 13 bases not matched to a gene; V was cut back by 10 bases and J by 7 bases. From germline, CDR1 is SGHNT and CDR2 YENEEA.

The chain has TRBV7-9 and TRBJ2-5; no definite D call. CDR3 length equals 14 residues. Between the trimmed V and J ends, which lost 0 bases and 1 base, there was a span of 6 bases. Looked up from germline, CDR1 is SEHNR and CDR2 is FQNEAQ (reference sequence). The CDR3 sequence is CASSLAGTQETQYF. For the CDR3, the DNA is TGTGCCAGCAGCTTAGCAGGCACCCAAGAGACCCAGTACTTC.

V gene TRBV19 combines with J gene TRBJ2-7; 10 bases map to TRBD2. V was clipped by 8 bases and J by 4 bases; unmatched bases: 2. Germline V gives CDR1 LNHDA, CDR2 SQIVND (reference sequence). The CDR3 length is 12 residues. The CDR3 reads CASGAGGYEQYF. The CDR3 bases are TGTGCCAGTGGAGCGGGAGGGTACGAGCAGTACTTC.

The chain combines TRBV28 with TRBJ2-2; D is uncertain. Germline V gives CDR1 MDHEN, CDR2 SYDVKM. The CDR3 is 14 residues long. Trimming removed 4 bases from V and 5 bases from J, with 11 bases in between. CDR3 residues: CASSYLLKTGELFF. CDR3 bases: TGTGCCAGCAGTTACCTATTGAAAACCGGGGAGCTGTTTTTT.

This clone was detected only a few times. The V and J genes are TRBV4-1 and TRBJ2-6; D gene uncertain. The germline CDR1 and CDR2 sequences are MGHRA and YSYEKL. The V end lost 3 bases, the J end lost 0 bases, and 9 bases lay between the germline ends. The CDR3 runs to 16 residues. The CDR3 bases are TGCGCCAGCAGCCAGTCAGGTTCCTCTGGGGCCAACGTCCTGACTTTC. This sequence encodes CASSQSGSSGANVLTF.

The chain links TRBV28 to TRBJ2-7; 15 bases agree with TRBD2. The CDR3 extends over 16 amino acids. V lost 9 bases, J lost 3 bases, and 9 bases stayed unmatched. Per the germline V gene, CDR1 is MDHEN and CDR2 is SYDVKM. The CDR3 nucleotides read TGTGCCAGTGAAACCGGGACTAGCGGGAGGTTCTACGAGCAGTACTTC. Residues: CASETGTSGRFYEQYF.

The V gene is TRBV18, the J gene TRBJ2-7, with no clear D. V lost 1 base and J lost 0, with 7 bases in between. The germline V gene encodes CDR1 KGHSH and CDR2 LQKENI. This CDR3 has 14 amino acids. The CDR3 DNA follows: TGTGCCAGCTCACCACGTTCATACTCCTACGAGCAGTACTTC. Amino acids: CASSPRSYSYEQYF.

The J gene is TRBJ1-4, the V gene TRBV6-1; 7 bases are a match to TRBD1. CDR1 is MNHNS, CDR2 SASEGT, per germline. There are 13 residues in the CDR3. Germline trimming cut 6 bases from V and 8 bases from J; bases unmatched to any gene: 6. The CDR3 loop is CASSLQGFEKLFF. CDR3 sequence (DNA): TGTGCCAGCAGCCTACAGGGGTTCGAAAAACTGTTTTTT.

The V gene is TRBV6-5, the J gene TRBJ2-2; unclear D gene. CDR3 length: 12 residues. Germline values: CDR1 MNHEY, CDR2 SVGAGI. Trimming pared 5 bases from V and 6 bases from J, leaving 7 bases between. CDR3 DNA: TGTGCCAGCAGTCAGCCGGCCGGGGAGCTGTTTTTT. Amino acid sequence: CASSQPAGELFF.